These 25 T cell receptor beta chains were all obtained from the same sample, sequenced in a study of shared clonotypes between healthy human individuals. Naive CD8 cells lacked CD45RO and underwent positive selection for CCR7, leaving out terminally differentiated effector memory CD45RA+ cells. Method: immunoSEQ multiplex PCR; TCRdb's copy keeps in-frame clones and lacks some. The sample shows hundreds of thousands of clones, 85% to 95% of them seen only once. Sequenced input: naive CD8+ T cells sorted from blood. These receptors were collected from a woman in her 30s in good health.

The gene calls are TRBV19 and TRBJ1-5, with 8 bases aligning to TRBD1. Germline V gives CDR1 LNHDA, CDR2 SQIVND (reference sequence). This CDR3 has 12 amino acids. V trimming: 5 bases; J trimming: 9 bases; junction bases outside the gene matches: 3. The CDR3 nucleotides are TGTGCCAGTAGTGGACAGGGCTCGCCCCAGCATTTT. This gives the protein CASSGQGSPQHF.

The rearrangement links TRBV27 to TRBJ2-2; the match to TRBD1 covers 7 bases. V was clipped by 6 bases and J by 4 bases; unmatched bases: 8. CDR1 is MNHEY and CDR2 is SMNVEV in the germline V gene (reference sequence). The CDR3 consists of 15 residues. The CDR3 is CASRADRSGTGELFF. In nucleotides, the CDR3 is TGTGCCAGCAGGGCGGACAGGTCGGGCACCGGGGAGCTGTTTTTT.

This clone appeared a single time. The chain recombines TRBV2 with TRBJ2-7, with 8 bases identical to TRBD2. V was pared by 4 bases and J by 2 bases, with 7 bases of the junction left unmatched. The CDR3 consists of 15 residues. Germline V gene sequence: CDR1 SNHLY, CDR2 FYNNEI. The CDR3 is CASSGLAGGAYEQYF. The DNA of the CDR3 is TGTGCCAGCAGTGGATTGGCGGGAGGCGCCTACGAGCAGTACTTC.

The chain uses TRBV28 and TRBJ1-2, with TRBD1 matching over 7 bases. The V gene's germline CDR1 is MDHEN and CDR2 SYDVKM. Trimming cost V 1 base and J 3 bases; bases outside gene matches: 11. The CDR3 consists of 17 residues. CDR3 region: CASSLSFSQGVYYGYTF. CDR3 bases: TGTGCCAGCAGTTTATCTTTTTCCCAGGGGGTCTACTATGGCTACACCTTC.

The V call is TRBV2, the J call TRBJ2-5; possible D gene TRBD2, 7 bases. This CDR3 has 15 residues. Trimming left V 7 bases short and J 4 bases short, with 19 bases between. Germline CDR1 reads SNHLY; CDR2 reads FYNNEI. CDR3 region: CASTGGGQRRETQYF. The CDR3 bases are TGTGCCAGCACGGGCGGGGGACAACGTCGAGAGACCCAGTACTTC.

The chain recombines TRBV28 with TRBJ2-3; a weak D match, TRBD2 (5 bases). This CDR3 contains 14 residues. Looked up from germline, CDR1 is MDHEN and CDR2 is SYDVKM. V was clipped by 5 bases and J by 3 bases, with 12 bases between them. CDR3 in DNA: TGTGCCAGCAGTGCTAGAGGAGGTACAGATACGCAGTATTTT. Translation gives CASSARGGTDTQYF.

The DNA for the CDR3 is TGTGCCAGCAGCCAGGCTAGCGACGAGCAGTACTTC. Encoded protein: CASSQASDEQYF. The rearrangement uses TRBV5-4 and TRBJ2-7; TRBD2 might be the D (6 bases). CDR3 size: 12 residues. Per the germline V gene, CDR1 is SGHNT and CDR2 is YYREEE (reference sequence). Trimming took 4 bases from V and 5 from J, leaving 10 bases between them.

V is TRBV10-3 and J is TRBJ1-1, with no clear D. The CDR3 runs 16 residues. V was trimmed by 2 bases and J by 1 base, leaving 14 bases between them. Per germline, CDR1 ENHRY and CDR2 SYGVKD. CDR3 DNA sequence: TGTGCCATCAGTGAGCCCGAACGGGAGACGAACACTGAAGCTTTCTTT. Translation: CAISEPERETNTEAFF.

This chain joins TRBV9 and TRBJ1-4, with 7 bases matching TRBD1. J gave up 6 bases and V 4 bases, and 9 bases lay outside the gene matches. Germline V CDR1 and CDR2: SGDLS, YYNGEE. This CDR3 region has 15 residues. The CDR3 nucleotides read TGTGCCAGCAGCCCGCAGACAGGGTTGGATGAAAAACTGTTTTTT. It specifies CASSPQTGLDEKLFF.

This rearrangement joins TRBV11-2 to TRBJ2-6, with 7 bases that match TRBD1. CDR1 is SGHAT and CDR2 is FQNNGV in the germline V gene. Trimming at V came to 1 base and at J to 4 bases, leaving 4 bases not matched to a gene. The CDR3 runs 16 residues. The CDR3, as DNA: TGTGCCAGCAGCTTAGGAGGGGGCGCCGGGGCCAACGTCCTGACTTTC. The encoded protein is CASSLGGGAGANVLTF.

CDR3 in amino acids: CANHKGKGGRDETQYF. The CDR3 nucleotides are TGCGCCAACCACAAAGGTAAGGGGGGACGGGATGAGACCCAGTACTTC. V is TRBV23-1 and J is TRBJ2-5; D possibly uses TRBD1 or TRBD2 (6 bases each). TRBV23-1 is recorded as an ORF, its role being uncertain. This CDR3 has 16 amino acids. Trimming cost V 10 bases and J 5 bases, with 26 bases left between them.

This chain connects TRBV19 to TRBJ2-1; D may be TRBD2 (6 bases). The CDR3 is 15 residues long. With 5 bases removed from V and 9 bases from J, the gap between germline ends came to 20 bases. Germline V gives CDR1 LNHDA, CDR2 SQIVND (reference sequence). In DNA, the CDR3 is TGTGCCAGTAGTTTGGGGACTGGAGGTCAATTTGAGCAGTTCTTC. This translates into CASSLGTGGQFEQFF.

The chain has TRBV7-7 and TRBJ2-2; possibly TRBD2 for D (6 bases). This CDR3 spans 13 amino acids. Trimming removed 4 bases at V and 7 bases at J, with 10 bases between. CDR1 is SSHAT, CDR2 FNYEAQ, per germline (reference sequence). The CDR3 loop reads CASSSGEIGELFF. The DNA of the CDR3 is TGTGCCAGCAGCTCGGGAGAAATCGGGGAGCTGTTTTTT. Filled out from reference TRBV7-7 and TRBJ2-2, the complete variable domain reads GAGVSQSPRYKVTKRGQDVTLRCDPISSHATLYWYQQALGQGPEFLTYFNYEAQPDKSGLPSDRFSAERPEGSISTLTIQRTEQRDSAMYRCASSSGEIGELFFGEGSRLTVL.

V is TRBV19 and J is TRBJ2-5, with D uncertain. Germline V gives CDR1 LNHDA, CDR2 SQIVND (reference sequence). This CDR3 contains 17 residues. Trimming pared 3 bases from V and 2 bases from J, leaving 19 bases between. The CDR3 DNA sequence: TGTGCCAGTAGTATCGGTTCGTTCAGGTTAGGTCAAGAGACCCAGTACTTC. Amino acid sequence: CASSIGSFRLGQETQYF.

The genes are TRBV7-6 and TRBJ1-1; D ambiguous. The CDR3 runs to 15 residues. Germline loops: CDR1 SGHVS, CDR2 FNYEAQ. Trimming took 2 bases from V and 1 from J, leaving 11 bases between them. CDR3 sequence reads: CASSLQGWTNTEAFF. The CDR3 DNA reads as TGTGCCAGCAGCTTACAAGGGTGGACGAACACTGAAGCTTTCTTT.

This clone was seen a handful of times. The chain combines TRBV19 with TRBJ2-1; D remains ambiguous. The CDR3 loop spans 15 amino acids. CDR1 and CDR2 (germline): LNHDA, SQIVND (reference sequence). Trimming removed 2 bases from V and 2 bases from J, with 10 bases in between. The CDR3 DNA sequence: TGTGCCAGTAGTATACGTAGTAACCCCTACAATGAGCAGTTCTTC. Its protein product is CASSIRSNPYNEQFF.

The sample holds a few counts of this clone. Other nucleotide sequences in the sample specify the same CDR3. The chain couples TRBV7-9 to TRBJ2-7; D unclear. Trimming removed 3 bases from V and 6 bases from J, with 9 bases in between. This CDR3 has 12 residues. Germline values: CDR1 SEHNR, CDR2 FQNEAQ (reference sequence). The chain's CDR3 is CASSFTSAEQYF. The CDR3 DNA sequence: TGTGCCAGCAGCTTCACCTCGGCCGAGCAGTACTTC.

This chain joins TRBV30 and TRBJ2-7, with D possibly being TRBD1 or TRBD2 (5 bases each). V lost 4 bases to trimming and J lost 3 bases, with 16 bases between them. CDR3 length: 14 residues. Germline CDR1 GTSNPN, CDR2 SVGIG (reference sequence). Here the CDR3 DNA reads TGTGCCTGGAACTCCGGTTTGGGGGTCTACGAGCAGTACTTC. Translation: CAWNSGLGVYEQYF.

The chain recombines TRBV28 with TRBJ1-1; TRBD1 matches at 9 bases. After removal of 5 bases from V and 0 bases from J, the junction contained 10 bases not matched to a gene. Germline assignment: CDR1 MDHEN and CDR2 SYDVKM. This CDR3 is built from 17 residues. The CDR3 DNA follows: TGTGCCAGCAGTACCCTACAGGGGGCCAGTATGAACACTGAAGCTTTCTTT. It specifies CASSTLQGASMNTEAFF.

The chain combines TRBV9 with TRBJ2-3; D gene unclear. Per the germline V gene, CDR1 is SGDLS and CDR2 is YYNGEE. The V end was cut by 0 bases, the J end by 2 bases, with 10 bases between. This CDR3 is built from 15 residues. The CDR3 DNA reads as TGTGCCAGCAGCGTAGACGGCTCTGCCACAGATACGCAGTATTTT. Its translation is CASSVDGSATDTQYF.

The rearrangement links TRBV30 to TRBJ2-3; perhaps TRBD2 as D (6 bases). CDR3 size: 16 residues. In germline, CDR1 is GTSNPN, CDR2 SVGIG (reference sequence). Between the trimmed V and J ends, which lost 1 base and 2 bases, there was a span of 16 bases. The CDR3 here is CAWSEYGGLHTDTQYF. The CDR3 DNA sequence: TGTGCCTGGAGTGAGTACGGGGGACTCCACACAGATACGCAGTATTTT.

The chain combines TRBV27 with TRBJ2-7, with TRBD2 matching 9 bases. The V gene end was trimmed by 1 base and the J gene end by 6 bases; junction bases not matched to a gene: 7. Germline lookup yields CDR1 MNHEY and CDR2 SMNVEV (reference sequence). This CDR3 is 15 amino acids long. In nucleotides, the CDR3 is TGTGCCAGCAGTTTATTCGCGGGAGGGCCTTTCGAGCAGTACTTC. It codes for CASSLFAGGPFEQYF.

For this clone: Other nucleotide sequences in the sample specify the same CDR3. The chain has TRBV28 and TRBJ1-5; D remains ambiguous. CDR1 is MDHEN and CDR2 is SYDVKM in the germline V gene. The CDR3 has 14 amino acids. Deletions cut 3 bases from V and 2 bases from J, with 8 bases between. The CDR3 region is CASSFLVGNQPQHF. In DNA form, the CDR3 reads TGTGCCAGCAGTTTTCTGGTGGGCAATCAGCCCCAGCATTTT.

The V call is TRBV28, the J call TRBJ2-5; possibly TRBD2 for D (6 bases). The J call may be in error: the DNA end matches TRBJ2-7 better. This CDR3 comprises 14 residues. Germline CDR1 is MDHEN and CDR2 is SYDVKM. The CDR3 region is CASSEGGLPYEQYF. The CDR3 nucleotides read TGTGCCAGCAGTGAAGGAGGGCTACCCTACGAGCAGTACTTC.

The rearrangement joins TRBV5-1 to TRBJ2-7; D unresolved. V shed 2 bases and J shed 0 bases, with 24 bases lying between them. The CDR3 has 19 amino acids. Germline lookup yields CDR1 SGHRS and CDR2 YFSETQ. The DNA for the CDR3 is TGCGCCAGCAGCTTAAGGGAAGCACTGCTTGGCTACAGCTCCTACGAGCAGTACTTC. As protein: CASSLREALLGYSSYEQYF.